This T cell receptor (beta chain) was captured by sequencing in a study of T cells after yellow fever vaccination. TCRdb fed the 5' RACE reads into MiXCR, producing one record per CDR3 protein. There are approximately 96,000 distinct CDR3 sequences in the sample; approximately 9% occur only once, and roughly 17% lies in the top ten. This CDR3 is built from 14 residues. The V gene end was trimmed by 4 bases and the J gene end by 2 bases; junction bases not matched to a gene: 3. CDR1 and CDR2 from the germline V gene are LGHNA and YSLEER. The receptor was derived from a man between 18 and 29 years old who received the YFV17D yellow fever vaccine. The sequenced sample was CD8+ T cells not binding an NS4B(214-222) dextramer, sorted from PBMCs, obtained less than 16 days after the first yellow fever vaccination. The chain employs TRBV4-3 and TRBJ2-5, with 8 positions matching TRBD1. Here the CDR3 DNA reads TGCGCCAGCAGCCCTCGGACAGGGCAAGAGACCCAGTACTTC. Translated: CASSPRTGQETQYF.